The following is a T cell receptor beta chain sequence with its context. Its antigen is not known. These data belong to a study of cytomegalovirus exposure and HLA in healthy donors. Study-level points and caveats: Reports credit the classifier with highly specific, highly sensitive diagnosis of cytomegalovirus status. One later analysis reportedly identified an Asian-associated ancestry cluster that showed fewer N-insertions than the roughly 600-donor mean. Excluded: some indistinguishable V segments such as TRBV6-2 and TRBV6-3.

13 Jbeta primers and 60 Vbeta primers were used for the PCR. Clones were sequenced by immunoSEQ multiplex PCR, and TCRdb holds only the in-frame ones, with some missing. Here the sample table reports some 130,000 clones. The germline V gene has CDR1 KGHSY and CDR2 FQNENV. Trimming left V 4 bases short and J 2 bases short, with 21 bases between. The CDR3 covers 17 residues. Nominal health characterized the donors when sampled, though unrecorded immune exposures were likely. Sequenced sample: PBMCs. This TCR was recovered from a middle-aged woman in good health and CMV-seropositive. This sequence joins TRBV16 and TRBJ2-7; tentative D call: TRBD2 (6 bases). The CDR3 DNA reads as TGTGCCAGCAGCCCCCGGAGGGGCCTTGCGTCCACCTACGAGCAGTACTTC. This encodes CASSPRRGLASTYEQYF.